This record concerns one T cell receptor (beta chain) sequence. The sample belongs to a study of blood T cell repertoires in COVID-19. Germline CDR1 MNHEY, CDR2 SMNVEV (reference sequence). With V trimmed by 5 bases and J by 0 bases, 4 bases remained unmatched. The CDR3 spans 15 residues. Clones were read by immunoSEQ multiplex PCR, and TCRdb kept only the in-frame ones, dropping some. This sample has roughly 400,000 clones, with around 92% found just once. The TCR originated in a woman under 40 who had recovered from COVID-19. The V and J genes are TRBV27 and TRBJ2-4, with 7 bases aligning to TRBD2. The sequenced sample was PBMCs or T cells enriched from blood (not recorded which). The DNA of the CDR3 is TGTGCCAGCAGTGGGAGGGGTTTAGCCAAAAACATTCAGTACTTC. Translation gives CASSGRGLAKNIQYF.